A selection of T cell receptor beta chains follows, all from one sample in a study of T cells in Graves' hyperthyroidism and ophthalmopathy. TCRdb re-derived calls from the multiplex PCR reads in MiXCR, one entry per CDR3 protein. The data show about 260,000 distinct CDR3 sequences, less than 30% seen once. The sequenced sample was blood. The receptors come from a man aged 40-50 years with Graves' hyperthyroidism that later progressed to Graves' ophthalmopathy. Each CDR3 is given with its conserved first and last residue. The D gene is left open where the match is weak. The size entry is marked missing in some rows and otherwise reads once, few, many or a size class.

j_call	d_call	clone_size	v_call	cdr3_length	cdr3_nt	cdr3_aa
TRBJ1-5	-	many	TRBV11-2	13	TGTGCCAGCAGCTTCGAAGGGGGGCAGCCCCAGCATTTT	CASSFEGGQPQHF
TRBJ2-7	-	many	TRBV29-1	13	TGCAGCGTTGAATTCGAGGGGTACGACGAGCAGTACTTC	CSVEFEGYDEQYF
TRBJ1-1	-	-	TRBV28	15	TGTGCCAGCAGTCCCCGATTAAGCGTGAACACTGAAGCTTTCTTT	CASSPRLSVNTEAFF
TRBJ2-7	TRBD1	many	TRBV12-5	16	TGTGCTAGTGGTTTAGACCAGACAGGGGACTCCTACGAGCAGTACTTC	CASGLDQTGDSYEQYF
TRBJ2-2	TRBD2	-	TRBV19	15	TGTGCCAGTAGTATCAGCGGGAGGCACACCGGGGAGCTGTTTTTT	CASSISGRHTGELFF
TRBJ1-1	-	many	TRBV12-3/TRBV12-4	13	TGTGCCAGCAGTCTCCGGGACGGTCCTGAAGCTTTCTTT	CASSLRDGPEAFF
TRBJ2-2	TRBD1	many	TRBV20-1	16	TGCAGTGCTAGAGATCGAAGGACAGGGGGTTCCGGGGAGCTGTTTTTT	CSARDRRTGGSGELFF
TRBJ2-7	TRBD1	many	TRBV7-9	14	TGTGCCACCTTAACCTCCGGGACAGTCTACGAGCAGTACTTC	CATLTSGTVYEQYF
TRBJ2-7	-	-	TRBV10-3	13	TGTGCCATCAGTGAGTCCCGCGGCTACGAGCAGTACTTC	CAISESRGYEQYF
TRBJ2-5	-	many	TRBV3-1	16	TGTGCCAGCAGCCAAGAAATTGGGCAGGGTTGGGAGACCCAGTACTTC	CASSQEIGQGWETQYF
TRBJ1-5	-	many	TRBV19	16	TGTGCCAGTAGTATTTATCCAGGGGAAAGCAATCAGCCCCAGCATTTT	CASSIYPGESNQPQHF
TRBJ1-3	-	many	TRBV6-5	16	TGTGCCAGCAGCCAGTCGGTTGGCAGTCCTGGAAACACCATATATTTT	CASSQSVGSPGNTIYF
TRBJ2-7	-	many	TRBV2	12	TGTGCCAGCAGTCCCCAGATCTACGAGCAGTACTTC	CASSPQIYEQYF
TRBJ1-5	-	few	TRBV20-1	13	TGCAGTGCTTTGACAGATAGCAATCAGCCCCAGCATTTT	CSALTDSNQPQHF
TRBJ2-7	-	-	TRBV4-2	15	TGTGCCAGCAGCCAGGAGGGACACTCAACCTACGAGCAGTACTTC	CASSQEGHSTYEQYF
TRBJ2-6	-	many	TRBV15	17	TGTGCCACCAGCAGAGACCCCGTTGGGGCGGGGGCCAACGTCCTGACTTTC	CATSRDPVGAGANVLTF
TRBJ2-7	-	many	TRBV12-3/TRBV12-4	14	TGTGCCAGCAGTTTGAGGGTAGGGGTTGCCGAGCAGTACTTC	CASSLRVGVAEQYF
TRBJ2-5	TRBD1	many	TRBV5-1	14	TGCGCCAGCAGCACAGGACAGGGTTGGGAGACCCAGTACTTC	CASSTGQGWETQYF
TRBJ1-6	-	few	TRBV3-1	15	TGTGCCAGCAGCCAAGATTACAGCTATAATTCACCCCTCCACTTT	CASSQDYSYNSPLHF
TRBJ2-5	-	many	TRBV5-1	14	TGCGCCAGCAGATTGACGGGGGCCCAAGAGACCCAGTACTTC	CASRLTGAQETQYF
TRBJ2-2	TRBD2	many	TRBV6-4	16	TGTGCCAGCGCCGGGACTAGCGGGAGGTCCACCGGGGAGCTGTTTTTT	CASAGTSGRSTGELFF
TRBJ2-2	-	-	TRBV24-1	13	TGTGCCACCAGGGTGGCGAGCACCGGGGAGCTGTTTTTT	CATRVASTGELFF
TRBJ2-3	-	-	TRBV12-3/TRBV12-4	15	TGTGCCAGCAGTTTACCAGGACTGTCCACAGATACGCAGTATTTT	CASSLPGLSTDTQYF
TRBJ1-1	TRBD1	many	TRBV24-1	13	TGTGCCACCAGTAAGACAGGGGCTGATGAAGCTTTCTTT	CATSKTGADEAFF
TRBJ1-3	-	many	TRBV6-5	16	TGTGCCAGCAGTTACTCCAGCCAGAGCTCTGGAAACACCATATATTTT	CASSYSSQSSGNTIYF
TRBJ1-5	-	many	TRBV12-3/TRBV12-4	16	TGTGCCAGCAGTCCCTCCCCGACAGGATCCTATCAGCCCCAGCATTTT	CASSPSPTGSYQPQHF
TRBJ1-1	-	many	TRBV10-3	13	TGTGCCATCAGTGGGAATAGTGGCACTGAAGCTTTCTTT	CAISGNSGTEAFF
TRBJ1-2	TRBD1	many	TRBV30	14	TGTGCCTGGAGTGGCACAACAGGGGGCAGTGGCTACACCTTC	CAWSGTTGGSGYTF
TRBJ1-1	-	many	TRBV15	14	TGTGCCACCACCGGACAGAGTACGGGCACTGAAGCTTTCTTT	CATTGQSTGTEAFF
TRBJ2-7	-	many	TRBV2	14	TGTGCCAGCAGTCCGGGAGTAGGGAACTACGAGCAGTACTTC	CASSPGVGNYEQYF
TRBJ1-2	-	many	TRBV14	16	TGTGCCAGCAGCCAAGTAGTTTCACAGGGCGTCTTCGGTTACACCTTC	CASSQVVSQGVFGYTF
TRBJ1-1	-	medium-sized	TRBV27	14	TGTGCCAGCAGTACCCGCTTGGGGAGCACTGAAGCTTTCTTT	CASSTRLGSTEAFF
TRBJ1-1	TRBD1	few	TRBV20-1	14	TGCAGTGCCGAAGGACAGGGATTGAACACTGAAGCTTTCTTT	CSAEGQGLNTEAFF
TRBJ2-7	-	many	TRBV18	13	TGTGCCAGCTCACCAGGAGTAAGGGCCGAGCAGTACTTC	CASSPGVRAEQYF
TRBJ2-7	-	-	TRBV28	11	TGTGCCACCTTCGCCTCTTACGAGCAGTACTTC	CATFASYEQYF
TRBJ1-5	TRBD1	many	TRBV12-3/TRBV12-4	15	TGTGCCAGCGCTCCGACAGGGGGCACCAATCAGCCCCAGCATTTT	CASAPTGGTNQPQHF
TRBJ1-5	-	many	TRBV29-1	14	TGCAGCGTAGCGGACAGAAATAGCAATCAGCCCCAGCATTTT	CSVADRNSNQPQHF